The rows below give T cell receptor beta chains drawn from one sample of a study of metastatic and nonmetastatic thyroid tumors. TCRdb reassembled clones from the PCR reads with MiXCR. The table has 15,000 to 20,000 clones, around 12% seen once. The material sequenced was tumor tissue. These TCRs come from a female donor with papillary thyroid cancer or a benign thyroid nodule (not recorded which). Some clones in this sample may be carry-over from other donors' samples. Each CDR3 is given with its conserved first and last residue. Each record gives: J gene, V gene, D gene, clone size, CDR3 DNA, CDR3 protein. D genes are given only for firm matches. Part of the rows lack a size; the others show once, few, many or a class for expanded clones.

j_call: TRBJ1-6
v_call: TRBV4-2
d_call: .
clone_size: many
cdr3_nt: TGTGCCAGCAGCCTTGACTATGGGGGACTTAATTCACCCCTCCACTTT
cdr3_aa: CASSLDYGGLNSPLHF

j_call: TRBJ2-3
v_call: TRBV6-5
d_call: TRBD2
clone_size: few
cdr3_nt: TGTGCCAGCAGTCGACCGCGGACTAGCGAGGGATTCGATACGCAGTATTTT
cdr3_aa: CASSRPRTSEGFDTQYF

j_call: TRBJ1-2
v_call: TRBV6-1
d_call: .
clone_size: .
cdr3_nt: TGTGCCAGCAGTCCCGGGGGCCTATTCTATGGCTGCACCTTC
cdr3_aa: CASSPGGLFYGCTF

j_call: TRBJ1-6
v_call: TRBV6-1
d_call: .
clone_size: many
cdr3_nt: TGTGCCAGCACGGGGGGGCTGGCGGATAATTCACCCCTCCACTTT
cdr3_aa: CASTGGLADNSPLHF

j_call: TRBJ2-2
v_call: TRBV11-3
d_call: .
clone_size: .
cdr3_nt: TGTGCCAGCAGCTCTCCCACGGGGGTCTACACCGGGGAGCTGTTTTTT
cdr3_aa: CASSSPTGVYTGELFF

j_call: TRBJ1-5
v_call: TRBV19
d_call: .
clone_size: many
cdr3_nt: TGTGCCAGTAGTAGGACCGCAGGTCCCAATCAGCCCCAGCATTTT
cdr3_aa: CASSRTAGPNQPQHF

j_call: TRBJ1-6
v_call: TRBV30
d_call: .
clone_size: many
cdr3_nt: TGTGCCTGGAGGGCCGATGGACCCCCACCGCCACCCCTCCACTTT
cdr3_aa: CAWRADGPPPPPLHF

j_call: TRBJ1-1
v_call: TRBV6-1
d_call: .
clone_size: many
cdr3_nt: TGTGCCAGCTCTGCCGGAGGACAGAACACTGAAGCTTTCTTT
cdr3_aa: CASSAGGQNTEAFF

j_call: TRBJ1-6
v_call: TRBV2
d_call: .
clone_size: few
cdr3_nt: TGTGCCAGCAGTATAATGCACAGTAATAATTCACCCCTCCACTTT
cdr3_aa: CASSIMHSNNSPLHF

j_call: TRBJ2-1
v_call: TRBV6-1
d_call: TRBD2
clone_size: many
cdr3_nt: TGTGCCAGCAGCTTAGCGGGGCCTAACAATGAGCAGTTCTTC
cdr3_aa: CASSLAGPNNEQFF

j_call: TRBJ2-5
v_call: TRBV6-2/TRBV6-3
d_call: .
clone_size: many
cdr3_nt: TGTGCCAGCAGTTACCCGGAGGAGACCCAGTACTTC
cdr3_aa: CASSYPEETQYF

j_call: TRBJ2-7
v_call: TRBV15
d_call: .
clone_size: .
cdr3_nt: TGTGCCACCCAGGGGGGCTACGAGCAGTACTTC
cdr3_aa: CATQGGYEQYF

j_call: TRBJ2-2
v_call: TRBV6-1
d_call: .
clone_size: many
cdr3_nt: TGTGCCAGCAGACCCCGGGACAAGTCCTCGAACACCGGGGAGCTGTTTTTT
cdr3_aa: CASRPRDKSSNTGELFF